This T cell receptor (beta chain) was documented in a study of beta chain features in type 1 diabetes. Study-level information: There was similarity between patients and healthy donors in age, gender and cell yields. Study-wide findings and caveats: Significant though moderate, a shortening of TCRB CDR3s appeared in all four CD4+ subsets of Type 1 diabetes patients. There were fewer insertions and more deletions at the VDJ junctions of type 1 diabetes patients.

One heparinised draw of blood, averaging roughly 110 mL, came from each donor. With regard to this clone: Its antigen is as yet unknown.

The whole isolated RNA underwent reverse transcription, so sequencing captured expressed TCRB transcripts. The study sequenced naive, central memory and regulatory T cell samples to an average of approximately 4 million reads. The protocol was immunoSEQ multiplex PCR, while the TCRdb copy is restricted to in-frame clones and leaves out a portion. The sample includes tens of thousands of clones, roughly two fifths of them seen just once. The specimen sequenced was Tregs from blood. The TCR comes from a man between 25 and 39 years old with type 1 diabetes.

The CDR3: CASRTGEGEQYF. CDR3 sequence (DNA): TGCGCCAGCAGGACAGGGGAAGGCGAGCAGTACTTC. The chain has TRBV5-1 and TRBJ2-7; 8 bases fit TRBD1. CDR1 and CDR2 (germline): SGHRS, YFSETQ. J gave up 6 bases and V 5 bases, and 4 bases lay outside the gene matches. The CDR3 contains 12 residues.